This T cell receptor beta chain was sequenced for a study of a mutant IDH1 vaccine in newly diagnosed glioma. At the level of the study: Most patients had received both radiotherapy and temozolomide, the prior options being radiotherapy, temozolomide, or both.

Libraries were prepared by immunoSEQ multiplex PCR; TCRdb keeps only in-frame clonotypes and omits some of them. The sample lists 85,000 to 100,000 clones, about 90% occurring once. Time point defined: baseline, week 1 (first vaccination visit). The treatment: pre-vaccination baseline after standard-of-care therapy. New WHO grade 3 or 4 astrocytomas that were IDH1-mutant and ATRX-lost occurred in the donors. Germline V gives CDR1 SGHDT, CDR2 YYEEEE. CDR3 size: 15 residues. The J segment lost 4 bases and the V segment lost 3 bases, leaving 10 bases of the junction unmatched. The chain uses TRBV5-6 and TRBJ2-7; TRBD1 matches at 7 bases. This TCR derives from a woman in her forties or fifties with glioma. The source was PBMCs, collected from a glioma patient treated with radiotherapy, temozolomide or both. Here the CDR3 reads CASSSLRGGRYEQYF. CDR3 in DNA: TGTGCCAGCAGCTCACTTAGAGGGGGCAGGTACGAGCAGTACTTC.